These 3 T cell receptor beta chains came from one sample sequenced in a study of control samples from healthy donors and cancer patients. Sequencing was performed with immunoSEQ multiplex PCR; in TCRdb, only in-frame clones are kept and a portion is missing. Counted here are about 99,000 clones, more than 85% occurring once; the ten biggest clones make up about 18%. Source material: PBMCs. The receptors shown here come from a man aged 55-75 years with lung cancer.

This chain connects TRBV5-1 to TRBJ1-4, with D perhaps matching TRBD1 (5 bases). The CDR3 covers 15 residues. V lost 1 base to trimming and J lost 5 bases, with 12 bases between them. Germline CDR1 reads SGHRS; CDR2 reads YFSETQ. DNA of the CDR3: TGCGCCAGCAGCTTGACGTCCAGGGTCAATGAAAAACTGTTTTTT. Its protein product is CASSLTSRVNEKLFF.

The V call is TRBV6-6, the J call TRBJ2-3; D call uncertain. The CDR3 is 12 amino acids. CDR1 is MNHNY and CDR2 is SVGAGI in the germline V gene (reference sequence). The germline V and J ends were trimmed by 2 bases and 3 bases, with 3 bases remaining between them. CDR3 loop: CASSYGTDTQYF. The CDR3 bases are TGTGCCAGCAGTTACGGGACAGATACGCAGTATTTT.

This clone was seen a single time. The V gene is TRBV7-8, the J gene TRBJ1-5, with 7 bases fitting TRBD1. Germline lookup yields CDR1 SGHVS and CDR2 FQNEAQ. Losses at the gene ends were 4 bases for V and 3 bases for J; bases not matched to a gene: 6. This CDR3 has 15 residues. CDR3: CASSYSGTDNQPQHF. Written as DNA, the CDR3 is TGTGCCAGCAGCTACTCGGGGACAGACAATCAGCCCCAGCATTTT.